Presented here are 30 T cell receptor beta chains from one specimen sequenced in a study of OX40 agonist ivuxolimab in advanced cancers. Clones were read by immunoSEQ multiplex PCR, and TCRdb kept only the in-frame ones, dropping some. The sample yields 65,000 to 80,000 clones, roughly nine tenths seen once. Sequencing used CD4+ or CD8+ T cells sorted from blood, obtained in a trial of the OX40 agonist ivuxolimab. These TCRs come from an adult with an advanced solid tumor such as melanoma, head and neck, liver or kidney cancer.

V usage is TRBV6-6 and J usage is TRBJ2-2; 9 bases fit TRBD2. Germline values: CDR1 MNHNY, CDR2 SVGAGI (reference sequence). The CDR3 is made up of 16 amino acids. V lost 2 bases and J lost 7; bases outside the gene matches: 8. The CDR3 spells CASSYGAGGPVGELFF. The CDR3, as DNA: TGTGCCAGCAGTTACGGGGCGGGAGGGCCGGTCGGGGAGCTGTTTTTT.

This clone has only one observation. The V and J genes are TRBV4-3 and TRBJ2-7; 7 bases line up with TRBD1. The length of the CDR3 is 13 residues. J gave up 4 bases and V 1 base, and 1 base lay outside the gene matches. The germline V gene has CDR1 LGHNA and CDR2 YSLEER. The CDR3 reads CASSQAQGYEQYF. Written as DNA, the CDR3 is TGCGCCAGCAGCCAAGCACAGGGGTACGAGCAGTACTTC.

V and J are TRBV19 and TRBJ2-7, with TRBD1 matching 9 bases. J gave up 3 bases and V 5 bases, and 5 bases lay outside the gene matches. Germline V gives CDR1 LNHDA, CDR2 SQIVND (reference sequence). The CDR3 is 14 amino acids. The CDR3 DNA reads TGTGCCAGTAGTCCCGGGACAGGGAACTACGAGCAGTACTTC. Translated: CASSPGTGNYEQYF.

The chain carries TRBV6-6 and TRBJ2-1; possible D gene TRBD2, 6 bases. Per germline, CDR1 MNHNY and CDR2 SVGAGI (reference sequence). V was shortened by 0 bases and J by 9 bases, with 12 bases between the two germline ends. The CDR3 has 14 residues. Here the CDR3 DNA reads TGTGCCAGCAGTTACTCGAGTCGGAGGGTTGAGCAGTTCTTC. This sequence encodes CASSYSSRRVEQFF.

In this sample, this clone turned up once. CDR3 sequence: CASSLTGDTGGYNEQFF. The CDR3 nucleotides read TGTGCCAGCAGCTTAACCGGCGATACAGGGGGTTACAATGAGCAGTTCTTC. The gene calls are TRBV7-3 and TRBJ2-1, with 8 bases aligning to TRBD1. The CDR3 has 17 residues. Germline V gene sequence: CDR1 SGHTA, CDR2 FQGTGA. V dropped 0 bases and J dropped 4; count of bases not matched to a gene: 8.

CDR3 DNA: TGTGCCAGCAGTTACCTCGGGAGAACCGGCTACGAGCAGTACTTC. Translation gives CASSYLGRTGYEQYF. V and J are TRBV6-5 and TRBJ2-7; D perhaps matches TRBD2 (6 bases). V was clipped by 2 bases and J by 3 bases, with 14 bases between them. The CDR3 is made up of 15 amino acids. CDR1 is MNHEY and CDR2 is SVGAGI in the germline V gene.

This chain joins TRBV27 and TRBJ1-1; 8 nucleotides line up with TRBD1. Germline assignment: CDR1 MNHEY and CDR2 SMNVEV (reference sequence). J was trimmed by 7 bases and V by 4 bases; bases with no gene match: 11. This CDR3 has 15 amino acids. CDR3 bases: TGTGCCAGCAGTTCCTCCCGAGACAGGGGCAATGAAGCTTTCTTT. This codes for CASSSSRDRGNEAFF.

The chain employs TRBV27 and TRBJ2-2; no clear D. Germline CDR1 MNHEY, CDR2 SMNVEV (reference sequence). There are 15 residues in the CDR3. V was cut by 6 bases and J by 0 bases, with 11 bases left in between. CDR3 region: CASRKGVANTGELFF. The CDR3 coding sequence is TGTGCCAGCAGGAAGGGCGTCGCGAACACCGGGGAGCTGTTTTTT.

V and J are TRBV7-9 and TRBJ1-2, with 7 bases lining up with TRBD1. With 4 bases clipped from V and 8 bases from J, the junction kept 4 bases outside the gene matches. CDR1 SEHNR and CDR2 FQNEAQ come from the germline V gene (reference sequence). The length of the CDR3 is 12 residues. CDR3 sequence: CASSSTGDGYTF. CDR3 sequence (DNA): TGTGCCAGCAGCTCTACAGGGGACGGCTACACCTTC.

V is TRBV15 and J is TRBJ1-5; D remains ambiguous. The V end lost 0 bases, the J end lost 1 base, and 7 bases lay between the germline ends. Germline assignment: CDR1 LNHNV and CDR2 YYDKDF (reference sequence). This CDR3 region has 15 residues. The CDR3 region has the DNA TGTGCCACCAGCAGAGATTTCGGCAGCAATCAGCCCCAGCATTTT. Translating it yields CATSRDFGSNQPQHF.

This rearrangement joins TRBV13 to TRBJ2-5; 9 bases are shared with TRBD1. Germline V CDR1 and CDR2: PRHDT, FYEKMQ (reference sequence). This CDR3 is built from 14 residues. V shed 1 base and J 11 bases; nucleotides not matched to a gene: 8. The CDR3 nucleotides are TGTGCCAGCAGCTTAGCGACAGGGGGAGGGGAGCAGTACTTC. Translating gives CASSLATGGGEQYF.

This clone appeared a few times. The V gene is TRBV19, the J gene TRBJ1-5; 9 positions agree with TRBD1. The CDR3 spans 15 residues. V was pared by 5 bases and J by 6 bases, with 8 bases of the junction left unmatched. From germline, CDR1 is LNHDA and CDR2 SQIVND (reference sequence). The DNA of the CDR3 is TGTGCCAGTAGTCCCCGAGGACAGGGGACTCAGCCCCAGCATTTT. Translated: CASSPRGQGTQPQHF.

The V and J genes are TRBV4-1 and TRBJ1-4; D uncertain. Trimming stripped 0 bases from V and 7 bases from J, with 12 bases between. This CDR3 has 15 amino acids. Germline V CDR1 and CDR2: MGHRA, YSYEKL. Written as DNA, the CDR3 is TGCGCCAGCAGCCAAGATCCCGGATCGGGTGAAAAACTGTTTTTT. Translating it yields CASSQDPGSGEKLFF.

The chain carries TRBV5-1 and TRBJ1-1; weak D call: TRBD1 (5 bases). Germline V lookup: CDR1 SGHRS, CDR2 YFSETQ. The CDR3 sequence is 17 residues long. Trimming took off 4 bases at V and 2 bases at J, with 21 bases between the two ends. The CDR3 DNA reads TGCGCCAGCAGCAAGCTCCTTCTCACAGGAGAAAACACTGAAGCTTTCTTT. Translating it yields CASSKLLLTGENTEAFF. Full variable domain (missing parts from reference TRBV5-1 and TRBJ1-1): KAGVTQTPRYLIKTRGQQVTLSCSPISGHRSVSWYQQTPGQGLQFLFEYFSETQRNKGNFPGRFSGRQFSNSRSEMNVSTLELGDSALYLCASSKLLLTGENTEAFFGQGTRLTVV.

Here the CDR3 DNA reads TGTGCCAGCAGCTTAAAACAAGTTGGCACCGGGGAGCTGTTTTTT. Translated, it gives CASSLKQVGTGELFF. The rearrangement joins TRBV7-3 to TRBJ2-2; D uncertain. CDR1 is SGHTA and CDR2 is FQGTGA in the germline V gene. V was shortened by 1 base and J by 4 bases, with 10 bases between the two germline ends. This CDR3 is built from 15 residues.

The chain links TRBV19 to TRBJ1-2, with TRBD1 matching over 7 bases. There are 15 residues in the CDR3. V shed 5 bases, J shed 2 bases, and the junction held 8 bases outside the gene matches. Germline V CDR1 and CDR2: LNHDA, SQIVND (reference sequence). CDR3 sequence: CASSFAPGQNYGYTF. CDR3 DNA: TGTGCCAGTAGTTTTGCGCCGGGACAGAACTATGGCTACACCTTC. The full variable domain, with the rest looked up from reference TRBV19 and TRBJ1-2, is DGGITQSPKYLFRKEGQNVTLSCEQNLNHDAMYWYRQDPGQGLRLIYYSQIVNDFQKGDIAEGYSVSREKKESFPLTVTSAQKNPTAFYLCASSFAPGQNYGYTFGSGTRLTVV.

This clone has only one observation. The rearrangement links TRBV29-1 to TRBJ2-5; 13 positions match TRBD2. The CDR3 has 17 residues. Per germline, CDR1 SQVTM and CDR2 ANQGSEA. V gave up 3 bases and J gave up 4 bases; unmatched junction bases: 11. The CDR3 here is CSVDSGLAGVVVETQYF. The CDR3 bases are TGCAGCGTTGACTCCGGACTAGCGGGAGTAGTTGTAGAGACCCAGTACTTC. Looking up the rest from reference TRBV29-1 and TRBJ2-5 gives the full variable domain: SAVISQKPSRDICQRGTSLTIQCQVDSQVTMMFWYRQQPGQSLTLIATANQGSEATYESGFVIDKFPISRPNLTFSTLTVSNMSPEDSSIYLCSVDSGLAGVVVETQYFGPGTRLLVL.

For the CDR3, the DNA is TGTGCCACCAGCAGACATCCACGGCGGGAGACCCAGTACTTC. This encodes CATSRHPRRETQYF. V usage is TRBV15 and J usage is TRBJ2-5, with unresolved D. CDR3 size: 14 residues. Trimming removed 2 bases at V and 5 bases at J, with 12 bases between. CDR1 is LNHNV and CDR2 is YYDKDF in the germline V gene (reference sequence).

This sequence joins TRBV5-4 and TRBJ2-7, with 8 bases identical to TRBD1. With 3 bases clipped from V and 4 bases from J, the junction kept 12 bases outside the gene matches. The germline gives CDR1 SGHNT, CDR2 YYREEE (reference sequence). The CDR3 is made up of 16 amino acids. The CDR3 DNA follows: TGTGCCAGCAGCTCCCCCCCCGGACAGGGAACGTACGAGCAGTACTTC. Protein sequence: CASSSPPGQGTYEQYF.

DNA of the CDR3: TGTGCCAGCAGTGAAGCGCCGGGACAGATGATAGAAAGGCCCCAGCATTTT. Translation: CASSEAPGQMIERPQHF. The rearrangement joins TRBV6-1 to TRBJ1-5, with 7 bases fitting TRBD1. The germline V gene encodes CDR1 MNHNS and CDR2 SASEGT. Trimming at V came to 0 bases and at J to 9 bases, leaving 14 bases not matched to a gene. CDR3 size: 17 residues.

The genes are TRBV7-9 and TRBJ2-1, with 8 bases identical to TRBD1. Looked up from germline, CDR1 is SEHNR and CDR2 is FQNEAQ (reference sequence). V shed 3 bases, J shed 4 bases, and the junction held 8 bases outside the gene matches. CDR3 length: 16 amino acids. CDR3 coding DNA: TGTGCCAGCAGCTTTCTGACAGGGGCCCTATACAATGAGCAGTTCTTC. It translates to CASSFLTGALYNEQFF.

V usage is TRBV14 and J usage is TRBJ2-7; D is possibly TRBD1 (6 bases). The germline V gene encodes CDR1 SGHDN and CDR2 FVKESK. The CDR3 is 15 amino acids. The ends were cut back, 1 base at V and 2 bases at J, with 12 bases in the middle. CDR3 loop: CASSQGPGDTYEQYF. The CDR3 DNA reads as TGTGCCAGCAGCCAAGGACCCGGGGACACCTACGAGCAGTACTTC.

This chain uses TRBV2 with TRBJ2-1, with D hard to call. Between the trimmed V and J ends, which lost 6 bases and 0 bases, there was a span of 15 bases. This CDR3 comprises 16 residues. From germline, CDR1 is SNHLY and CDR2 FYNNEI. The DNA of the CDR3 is TGTGCCAGCAGCGGCTCCGTCACGAGCTCCTACAATGAGCAGTTCTTC. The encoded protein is CASSGSVTSSYNEQFF.

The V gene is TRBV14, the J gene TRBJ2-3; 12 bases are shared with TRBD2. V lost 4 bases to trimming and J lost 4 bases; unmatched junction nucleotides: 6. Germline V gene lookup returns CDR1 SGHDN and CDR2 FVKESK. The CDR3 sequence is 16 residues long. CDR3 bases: TGTGCCAGCAGCCCCGGGACTAGCGGGCGCGCAGATACGCAGTATTTT. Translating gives CASSPGTSGRADTQYF.

For the CDR3, the DNA is TGTGCCAGCAGCTTCGTACAGGGCGTCGACGAGCAGTACTTC. This codes for CASSFVQGVDEQYF. The chain employs TRBV7-9 and TRBJ2-7, with D possibly TRBD1 on 6 matching bases. The length of the CDR3 is 14 residues. V dropped 3 bases and J dropped 5 bases, with 14 bases sitting between them. Germline CDR1 SEHNR, CDR2 FQNEAQ (reference sequence).

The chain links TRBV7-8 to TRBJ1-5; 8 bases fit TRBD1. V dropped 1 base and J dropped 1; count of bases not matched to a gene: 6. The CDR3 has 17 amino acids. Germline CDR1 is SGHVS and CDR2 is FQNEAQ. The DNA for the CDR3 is TGTGCCAGCAGCTTAGGGGCGGACAGGGCCAGCAATCAGCCCCAGCATTTT. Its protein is CASSLGADRASNQPQHF. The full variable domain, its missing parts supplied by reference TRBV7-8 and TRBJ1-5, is GAGVSQSPRYKVAKRGQDVALRCDPISGHVSLFWYQQALGQGPEFLTYFQNEAQLDKSGLPSDRFFAERPEGSVSTLKIQRTQQEDSAVYLCASSLGADRASNQPQHFGDGTRLSIL.

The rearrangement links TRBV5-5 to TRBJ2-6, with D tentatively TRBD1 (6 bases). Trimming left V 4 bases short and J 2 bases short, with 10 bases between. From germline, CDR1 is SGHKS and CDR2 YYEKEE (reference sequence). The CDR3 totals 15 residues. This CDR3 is CASSVAGAGANVLTF. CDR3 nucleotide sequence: TGTGCCAGCAGCGTGGCAGGGGCTGGGGCCAACGTCCTGACTTTC.

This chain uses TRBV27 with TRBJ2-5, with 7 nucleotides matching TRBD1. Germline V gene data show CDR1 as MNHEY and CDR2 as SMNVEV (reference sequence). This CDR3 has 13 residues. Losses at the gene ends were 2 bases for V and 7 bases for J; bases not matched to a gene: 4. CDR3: CASSLRGGGTQYF. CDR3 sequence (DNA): TGTGCCAGCAGTTTAAGAGGGGGCGGGACCCAGTACTTC.

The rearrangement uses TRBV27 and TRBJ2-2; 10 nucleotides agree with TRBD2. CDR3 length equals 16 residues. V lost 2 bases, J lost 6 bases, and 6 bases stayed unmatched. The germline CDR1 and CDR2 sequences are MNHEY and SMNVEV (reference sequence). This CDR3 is CASSLRLAGVPGELFF. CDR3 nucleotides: TGTGCCAGCAGTTTACGCCTAGCGGGAGTCCCCGGGGAGCTGTTTTTT.

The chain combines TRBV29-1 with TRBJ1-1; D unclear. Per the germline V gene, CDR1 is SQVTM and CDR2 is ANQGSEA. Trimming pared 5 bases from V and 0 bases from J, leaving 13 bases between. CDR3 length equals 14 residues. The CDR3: CSVMGTLMNTEAFF. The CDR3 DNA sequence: TGCAGCGTTATGGGCACCCTAATGAACACTGAAGCTTTCTTT.